These 2 T cell receptor beta chains share one sample of origin, sequenced in a study of cytomegalovirus exposure and HLA in healthy donors. Amplification used 60 Vbeta primers and 13 Jbeta primers. The protocol was immunoSEQ multiplex PCR, while the TCRdb copy is restricted to in-frame clones and leaves out a portion. The data contain under 170,000 clones, about three fifths of them seen just once; the ten biggest clones take up about 7.1%. The material sequenced was PBMCs. The receptors were sampled from a woman aged 55-69 years in good health and CMV-seropositive.

The J gene is TRBJ2-1, the V gene TRBV18; 8 positions agree with TRBD2. V shed 6 bases, J shed 1 base, and the junction held 11 bases outside the gene matches. From germline, CDR1 is KGHSH and CDR2 LQKENI. There are 17 residues in the CDR3. The CDR3 coding sequence is TGTGCCAGCTCGTTCAGGACTAGCCAAAGTTCCTACAATGAGCAGTTCTTC. Amino acids: CASSFRTSQSSYNEQFF.

The chain joins TRBV9 to TRBJ1-2; possible D gene TRBD1, 5 bases. This CDR3 contains 15 residues. CDR1 is SGDLS and CDR2 is YYNGEE in the germline V gene. The ends were cut back, 0 bases at V and 11 bases at J, with 20 bases in the middle. CDR3 residues: CASSVGVGLARGYTF. The DNA of the CDR3 is TGTGCCAGCAGCGTAGGGGTGGGGCTCGCCCGTGGGTACACCTTC. The complete variable domain, with remaining parts taken from reference TRBV9 and TRBJ1-2, reads DSGVTQTPKHLITATGQRVTLRCSPRSGDLSVYWYQQSLDQGLQFLIQYYNGEERAKGNILERFSAQQFPDLHSELNLSSLELGDSALYFCASSVGVGLARGYTFGSGTRLTVV.